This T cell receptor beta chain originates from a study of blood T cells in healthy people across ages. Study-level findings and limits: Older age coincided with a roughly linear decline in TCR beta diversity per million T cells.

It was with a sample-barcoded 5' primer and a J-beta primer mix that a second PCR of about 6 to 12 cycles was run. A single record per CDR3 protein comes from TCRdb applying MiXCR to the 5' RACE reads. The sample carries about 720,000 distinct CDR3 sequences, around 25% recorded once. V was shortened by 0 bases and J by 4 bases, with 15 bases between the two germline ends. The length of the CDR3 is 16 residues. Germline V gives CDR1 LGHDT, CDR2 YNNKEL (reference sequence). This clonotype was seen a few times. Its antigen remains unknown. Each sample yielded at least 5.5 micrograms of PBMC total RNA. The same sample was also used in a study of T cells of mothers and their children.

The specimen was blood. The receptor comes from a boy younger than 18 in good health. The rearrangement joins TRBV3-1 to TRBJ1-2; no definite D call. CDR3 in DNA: TGTGCCAGCAGCCAAGATCGGAAAGGGATTACCTATGGCTACACCTTC. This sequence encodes CASSQDRKGITYGYTF.